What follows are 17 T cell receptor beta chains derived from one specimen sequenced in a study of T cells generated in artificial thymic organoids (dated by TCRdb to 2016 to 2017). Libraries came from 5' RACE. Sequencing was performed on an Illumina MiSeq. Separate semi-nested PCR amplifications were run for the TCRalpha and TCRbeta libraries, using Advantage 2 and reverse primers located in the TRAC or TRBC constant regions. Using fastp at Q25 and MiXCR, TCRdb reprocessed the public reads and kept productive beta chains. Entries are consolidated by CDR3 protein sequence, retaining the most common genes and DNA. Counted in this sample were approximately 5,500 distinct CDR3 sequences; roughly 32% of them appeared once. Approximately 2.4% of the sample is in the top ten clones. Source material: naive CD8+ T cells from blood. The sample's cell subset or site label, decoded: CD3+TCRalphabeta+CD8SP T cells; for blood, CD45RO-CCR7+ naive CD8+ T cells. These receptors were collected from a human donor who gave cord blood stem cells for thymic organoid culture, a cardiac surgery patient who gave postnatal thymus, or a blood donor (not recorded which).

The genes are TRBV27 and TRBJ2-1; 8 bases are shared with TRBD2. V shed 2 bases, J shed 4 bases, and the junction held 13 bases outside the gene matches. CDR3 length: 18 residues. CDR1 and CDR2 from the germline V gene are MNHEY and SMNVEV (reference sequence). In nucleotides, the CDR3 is TGTGCCAGCAGTTTAGAGGGCCTTAGCGGGGTGGATTACAATGAGCAGTTCTTC. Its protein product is CASSLEGLSGVDYNEQFF.

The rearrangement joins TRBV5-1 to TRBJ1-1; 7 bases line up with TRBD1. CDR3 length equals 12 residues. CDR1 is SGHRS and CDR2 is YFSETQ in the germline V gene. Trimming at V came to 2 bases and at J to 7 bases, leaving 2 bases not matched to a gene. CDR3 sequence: CASSLSGGEAFF. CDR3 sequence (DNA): TGCGCCAGCAGCTTATCAGGGGGTGAAGCTTTCTTT.

In DNA form, the CDR3 reads TGCAGTGCTAGAGATGTTTTGGCAGGGACCACTGAAGCTTTCTTT. It encodes CSARDVLAGTTEAFF. V usage is TRBV20-1 and J usage is TRBJ1-1, with D perhaps matching TRBD1 (5 bases). V shed 0 bases and J shed 4 bases, with 15 bases lying between them. Germline values: CDR1 DFQATT, CDR2 SNEGSKA (reference sequence). The CDR3 is made up of 15 amino acids.

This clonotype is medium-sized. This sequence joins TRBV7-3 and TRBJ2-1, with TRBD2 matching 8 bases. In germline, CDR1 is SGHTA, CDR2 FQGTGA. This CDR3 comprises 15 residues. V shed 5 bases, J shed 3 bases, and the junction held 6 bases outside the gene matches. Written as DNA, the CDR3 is TGTGCCAGCAGCCCCACGGGGACTAGCTACAATGAGCAGTTCTTC. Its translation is CASSPTGTSYNEQFF.

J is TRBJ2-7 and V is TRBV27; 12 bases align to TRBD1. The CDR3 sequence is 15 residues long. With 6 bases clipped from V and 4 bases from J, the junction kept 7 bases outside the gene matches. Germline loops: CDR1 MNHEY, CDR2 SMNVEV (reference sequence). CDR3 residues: CASSPLGQGAYEQYF. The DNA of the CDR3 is TGTGCCAGCAGCCCACTGGGACAGGGGGCTTACGAGCAGTACTTC.

The CDR3 coding sequence is TGCGCCAGCACCGGGGACAGGGCTGTTGAGACCCAGTACTTC. Its protein product is CASTGDRAVETQYF. The genes are TRBV5-1 and TRBJ2-5; TRBD1 matches at 9 bases. This CDR3 comprises 14 residues. The V gene's germline CDR1 is SGHRS and CDR2 YFSETQ. V shed 6 bases and J 5 bases; nucleotides not matched to a gene: 8. Variable domain in full (rest from reference TRBV5-1 and TRBJ2-5): KAGVTQTPRYLIKTRGQQVTLSCSPISGHRSVSWYQQTPGQGLQFLFEYFSETQRNKGNFPGRFSGRQFSNSRSEMNVSTLELGDSALYLCASTGDRAVETQYFGPGTRLLVL.

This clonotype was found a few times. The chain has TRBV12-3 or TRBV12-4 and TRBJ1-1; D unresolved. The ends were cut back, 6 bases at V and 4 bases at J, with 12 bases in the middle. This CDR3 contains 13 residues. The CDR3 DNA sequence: TGTGCCAGCAGGGTTGGATCGGTCACTGAAGCTTTCTTT. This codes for CASRVGSVTEAFF.

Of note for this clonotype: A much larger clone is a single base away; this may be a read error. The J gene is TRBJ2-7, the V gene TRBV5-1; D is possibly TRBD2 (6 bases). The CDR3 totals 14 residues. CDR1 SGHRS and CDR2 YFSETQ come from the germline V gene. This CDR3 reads CACSDGLFAYEQYF. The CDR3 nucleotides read TGCGCCTGCAGCGATGGACTATTCGCCTACGAGCAGTACTTC.

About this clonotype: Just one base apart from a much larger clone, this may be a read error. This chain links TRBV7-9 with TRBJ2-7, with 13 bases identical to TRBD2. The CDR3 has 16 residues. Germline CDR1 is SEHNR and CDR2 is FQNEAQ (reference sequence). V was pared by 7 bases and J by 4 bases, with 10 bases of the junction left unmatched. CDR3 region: CASNSSGTSGTYEQYF. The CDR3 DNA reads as TGTGCCAGCAACTCCTCCGGGACTAGCGGGACTTACGAGCAGTACTTC.

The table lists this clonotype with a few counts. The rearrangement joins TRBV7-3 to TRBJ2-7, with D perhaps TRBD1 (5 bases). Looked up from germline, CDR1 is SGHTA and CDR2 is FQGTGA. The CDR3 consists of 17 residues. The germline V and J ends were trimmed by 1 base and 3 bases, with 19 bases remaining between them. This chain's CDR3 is CASSLRRGTSYFYEQYF. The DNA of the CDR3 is TGTGCCAGCAGCTTAAGAAGGGGCACATCCTACTTCTACGAGCAGTACTTC.

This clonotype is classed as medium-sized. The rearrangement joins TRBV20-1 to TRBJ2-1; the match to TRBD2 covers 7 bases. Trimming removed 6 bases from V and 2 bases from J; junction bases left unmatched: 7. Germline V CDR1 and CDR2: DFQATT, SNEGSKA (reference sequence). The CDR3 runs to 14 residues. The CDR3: CSALGGLTYNEQFF. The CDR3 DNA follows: TGCAGTGCATTGGGGGGGTTGACCTACAATGAGCAGTTCTTC.

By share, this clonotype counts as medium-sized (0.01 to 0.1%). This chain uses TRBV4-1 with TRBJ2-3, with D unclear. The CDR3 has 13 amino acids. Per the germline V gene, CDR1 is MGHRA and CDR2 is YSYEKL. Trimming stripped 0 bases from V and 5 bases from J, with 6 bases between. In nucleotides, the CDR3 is TGCGCCAGCAGCCAAGAGGGTGTAGATACGCAGTATTTT. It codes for CASSQEGVDTQYF.

The CDR3 bases are TGTGCCAGCAGCTTAGGGCAGGGTGCAGATACGCAGTATTTT. This encodes CASSLGQGADTQYF. This chain uses TRBV7-8 with TRBJ2-3; D is perhaps TRBD1 (5 bases). V was pared by 1 base and J by 4 bases, with 9 bases between. The germline V gene has CDR1 SGHVS and CDR2 FQNEAQ. This CDR3 is built from 14 residues.

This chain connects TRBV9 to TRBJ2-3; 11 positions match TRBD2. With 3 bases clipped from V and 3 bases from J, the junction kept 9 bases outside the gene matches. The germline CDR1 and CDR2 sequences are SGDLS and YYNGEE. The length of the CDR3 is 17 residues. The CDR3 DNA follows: TGTGCCAGCAGCGGCAAAACTAGCGGGAGTGGGACAGATACGCAGTATTTT. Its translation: CASSGKTSGSGTDTQYF.

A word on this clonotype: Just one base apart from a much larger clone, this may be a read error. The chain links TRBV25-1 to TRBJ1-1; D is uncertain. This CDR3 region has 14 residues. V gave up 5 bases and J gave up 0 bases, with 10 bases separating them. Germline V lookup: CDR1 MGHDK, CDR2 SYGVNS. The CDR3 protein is CASSWGSVNTEAFF. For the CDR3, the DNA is TGTGCCAGCAGTTGGGGAAGCGTGAACACTGAAGCTTTCTTT.

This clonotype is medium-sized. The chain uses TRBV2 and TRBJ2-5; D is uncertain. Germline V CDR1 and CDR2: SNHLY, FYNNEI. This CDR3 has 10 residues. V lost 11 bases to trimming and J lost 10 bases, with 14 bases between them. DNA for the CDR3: TGTGCCGTAAGAGGTTTTCTCCAGTACTTC. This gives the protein CAVRGFLQYF.

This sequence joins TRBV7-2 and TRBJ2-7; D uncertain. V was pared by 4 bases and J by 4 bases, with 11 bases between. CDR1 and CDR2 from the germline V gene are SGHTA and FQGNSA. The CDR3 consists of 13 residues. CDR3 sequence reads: CASSSDWIYEQYF. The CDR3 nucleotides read TGTGCCAGCAGCTCCGACTGGATTTACGAGCAGTACTTC. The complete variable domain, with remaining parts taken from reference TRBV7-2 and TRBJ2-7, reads GAGVSQSPSNKVTEKGKDVELRCDPISGHTALYWYRQSLGQGLEFLIYFQGNSAPDKSGLPSDRFSAERTGGSVSTLTIQRTQQEDSAVYLCASSSDWIYEQYFGPGTRLTVT.